Listed here is a single TCR beta chain. Its specificity is not known. The protocol was immunoSEQ multiplex PCR, while the TCRdb copy is restricted to in-frame clones and leaves out a portion. The repertoire includes some 2.3 million clones, approximately 95% of them detected once, and under 0.45% sits in the top ten. These data come from a study of shared clonotypes between healthy human individuals. Study background: For every donor, three CD4 naive, three CD4 memory, two CD8 naive and one CD8 memory plates were used. General study points: Memory subsets generally showed lower estimated richness than naive subsets.

The CDR3 has 15 amino acids. The source is a man aged 18-30 years in good health. Some clones in this sample may be carry-over from other donors' samples. Material: naive CD4+ T cells from PBMCs. The subset: CD45RA+ positively selected. J is TRBJ1-1 and V is TRBV21-1. TRBV21-1 is a recognized pseudogene. In DNA form, the CDR3 reads TGTGCCAGCAGCAAGGATGGCCCAATGAACACTGAAGCTTTCTTT. It yields the protein CASSKDGPMNTEAFF.